This T cell receptor (beta chain) was sequenced in a study of blood T cell repertoires in COVID-19. Study summary: Whether acute or convalescent, the COVID-19 samples came from the United States, Italy and Spain. From T cells, B-cell-depleted T cells, or PBMCs came the material, which was cDNA or gDNA.

The CDR3 is 16 amino acids. V lost 4 bases to trimming and J lost 6 bases, with 19 bases between them. The V gene's germline CDR1 is SGHTA and CDR2 FQGNSA. In the original workflow: Amplification from reference gene primers served as the basis for estimated nucleated cell counts. TCRdb's copy holds only in-frame clones and misses some; the assay was immunoSEQ multiplex PCR. V and J calls and clone size are those listed in that table; D and trimming were worked out from the DNA. The sample holds around 250,000 clones, 89% seen once. Sequencing input: peripheral blood. This chain joins TRBV7-2 and TRBJ2-4, with a tentative D call TRBD1 (5 bases). This receptor was taken from a woman aged 40 to 50 who had recovered from COVID-19. Here the CDR3 DNA reads TGTGCCAGCAGCTACTTGGGGCAGGGAAGGGCAAACATTCAGTACTTC. Its translation is CASSYLGQGRANIQYF.